This T cell receptor beta chain was sequenced during a study of cytomegalovirus exposure and HLA in healthy donors. From germline, CDR1 is SGHRS and CDR2 YFSETQ. CDR3 length equals 14 residues. Trimming cost V 3 bases and J 1 base, with 11 bases left between them. This clone has a handful of counts. Its antigen is still unknown. PCR employed 60 Vbeta and 13 Jbeta primers. The protocol was immunoSEQ multiplex PCR, while the TCRdb copy is restricted to in-frame clones and leaves out a portion. The sample has about 200,000 clones; under 70% are singletons. Study-level points and caveats: Another analysis was done later, and it associated around 15,000 TCR beta sequences with HLA alleles at 0.05 false discovery rate. As a later analysis revealed, most CMV-associated TCR beta chains appeared HLA-restricted. In a later analysis, productive TCRs from donors in an Asian-associated ancestry cluster reportedly carried fewer N-insertions than the cohort mean.

This chain connects TRBV5-1 to TRBJ2-7; D is unclear. Source material: PBMCs. The receptor comes from a man aged 35-49 years in good health and CMV-seropositive. This CDR3 reads CASSSQTQSYEQYF. DNA of the CDR3: TGCGCCAGCAGCTCCCAGACACAATCCTACGAGCAGTACTTC.